This TCR beta chain emerged from a study of T cell repertoires in cytomegalovirus infection. Study overall: In public TCR beta signatures, there were indications of both CMV infection and matching HLA type. Findings of the study overall: Pooled public TCR beta family frequency picked out CMV carriers with the relevant HLA. Ex vivo, HLA-C-restricted CMV-specific TCR beta clonotypes prevailed over the rest of the response.

TCRdb recomputed calls from the reads with MiXCR, one row per CDR3 protein. The sample lists fewer than 550,000 distinct CDR3 sequences; 16% were seen once. The CDR3 is 20 amino acids. The ends lost 0 bases at V and 1 base at J; junction bases unmatched: 16. Looked up from germline, CDR1 is MGHRA and CDR2 is YSYEKL. This clonotype was seen a handful of times. Its antigen is as yet unknown. Sequencing used CD8+ T cells from PBMCs. The chain joins TRBV4-1 to TRBJ2-3; 7 bases agree with TRBD1. This receptor was taken from a human donor in good health (CMV status not recorded). Some clones in this sample may be carry-over from other donors' samples. DNA of the CDR3: TGCGCCAGCAGCCAAGATATTTTTGAAGGGACAGACGCACGCACAGATACGCAGTATTTT. As protein: CASSQDIFEGTDARTDTQYF.